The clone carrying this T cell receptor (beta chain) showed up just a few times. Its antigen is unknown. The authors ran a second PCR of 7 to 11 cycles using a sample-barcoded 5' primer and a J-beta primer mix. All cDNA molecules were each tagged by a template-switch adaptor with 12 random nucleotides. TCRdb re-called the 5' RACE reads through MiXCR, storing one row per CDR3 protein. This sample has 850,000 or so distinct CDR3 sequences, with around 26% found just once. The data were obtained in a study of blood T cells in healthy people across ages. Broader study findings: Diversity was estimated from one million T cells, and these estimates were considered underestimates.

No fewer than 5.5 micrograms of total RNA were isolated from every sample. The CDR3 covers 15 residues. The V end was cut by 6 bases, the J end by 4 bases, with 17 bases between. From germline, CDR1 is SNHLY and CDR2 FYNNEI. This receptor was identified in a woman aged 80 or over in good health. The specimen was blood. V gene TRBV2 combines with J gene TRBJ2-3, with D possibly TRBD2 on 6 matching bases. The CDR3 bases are TGTGCCAGCAGAGGGACTCAAACCCGCGCAGATACGCAGTATTTT. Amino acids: CASRGTQTRADTQYF.